The following is a T cell receptor (beta chain) sequence with its context. These data belong to a study of T cell responses to AZD1222 COVID-19 vaccine. V lost 5 bases to trimming and J lost 3 bases, with 16 bases between them. This CDR3 contains 15 residues. In germline, CDR1 is LNHDA, CDR2 SQIVND (reference sequence). Clones were sequenced by immunoSEQ multiplex PCR, and TCRdb holds only the in-frame ones, with some missing. The table lists approximately 110,000 clones, about 85% of them singletons, with approximately 5.5% in the top ten. This specimen was peripheral blood, taken on day 0 of AZD1222 vaccination. V and J are TRBV19 and TRBJ1-2; no reliable D call. The clonotype originates from an adult in good health. CDR3 sequence (DNA): TGTGCCAGTAGTTGGTTGAGCTGGGAAGACTATGGCTACACCTTC. Its protein is CASSWLSWEDYGYTF.